Shown below are 4 T cell receptor beta chains from a single sample sequenced in a study of cytotoxic CD8 clonotypes in ibrutinib-treated CLL. Only in-frame clones appear in the TCRdb table, and some are missing; sequencing was by immunoSEQ multiplex PCR. The data contain about 45,000 clones, over 50% of them singletons. Material: PBMCs, obtained after 24 months of ibrutinib treatment. The receptors shown here come from a human donor with chronic lymphocytic leukemia.

The rearrangement uses TRBV10-3 and TRBJ2-3, with 9 positions matching TRBD1. In germline, CDR1 is ENHRY, CDR2 SYGVKD. With V trimmed by 6 bases and J by 4 bases, 8 bases remained unmatched. This CDR3 comprises 15 residues. CDR3 loop: CAIRFGQGSADTQYF. Here the CDR3 DNA reads TGTGCCATCAGATTCGGACAGGGGTCGGCAGATACGCAGTATTTT.

This chain links TRBV5-1 with TRBJ2-7; TRBD1 matches at 8 bases. The CDR3 has 16 amino acids. The J segment lost 4 bases and the V segment lost 0 bases, leaving 9 bases of the junction unmatched. Germline V CDR1 and CDR2: SGHRS, YFSETQ. The CDR3 spells CASSLAPGQGFYEQYF. The CDR3 DNA reads TGCGCCAGCAGCTTGGCTCCCGGACAGGGTTTTTACGAGCAGTACTTC.

This clone was detected only once. The chain combines TRBV10-1 with TRBJ2-2, with 7 positions matching TRBD1. There are 15 residues in the CDR3. Germline CDR1 and CDR2: WNHNN and SYGVQD (reference sequence). With V trimmed by 5 bases and J by 3 bases, 6 bases remained unmatched. The CDR3 protein is CASSMTGTDTGELFF. CDR3 bases: TGCGCCAGCAGTATGACAGGGACCGACACCGGGGAGCTGTTTTTT.

This clone showed up many times. The chain combines TRBV4-1 with TRBJ1-1; D is possibly TRBD1 (5 bases). The CDR3 contains 19 residues. The germline V gene encodes CDR1 MGHRA and CDR2 YSYEKL. V dropped 3 bases and J dropped 0 bases, with 23 bases sitting between them. The CDR3 region has the DNA TGCGCCAGCAGCCACCCAGGGCCTTTTGGCCCCCCTCTGAACACTGAAGCTTTCTTT. It yields the protein CASSHPGPFGPPLNTEAFF.